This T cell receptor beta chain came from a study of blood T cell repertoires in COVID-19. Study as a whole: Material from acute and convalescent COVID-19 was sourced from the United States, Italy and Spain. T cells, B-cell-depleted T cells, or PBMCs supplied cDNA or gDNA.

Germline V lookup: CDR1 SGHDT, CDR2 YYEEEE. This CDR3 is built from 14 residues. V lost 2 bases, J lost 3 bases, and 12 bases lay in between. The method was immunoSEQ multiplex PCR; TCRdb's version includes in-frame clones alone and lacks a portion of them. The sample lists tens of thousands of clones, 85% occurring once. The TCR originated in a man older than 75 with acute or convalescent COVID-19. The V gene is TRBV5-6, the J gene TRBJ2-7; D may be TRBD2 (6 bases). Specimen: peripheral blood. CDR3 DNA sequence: TGTGCCAGCAGCTTCGGGACTTTTCTCTACGAGCAGTACTTC. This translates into CASSFGTFLYEQYF.